The source of this T cell receptor (beta chain) is a study of memory CD4+ T cells and cytomegalovirus serostatus. Study conclusions and caveats: Each of approximately 61 CMV-associated TCRbeta sequences occurred in one to five individuals. Suggested: most of the CMV-linked TCR signature lies in CD4+ memory cells.

The CDR3 has 16 residues. Germline V gene lookup returns CDR1 MGHRA and CDR2 YSYEKL. The ends were cut back, 0 bases at V and 2 bases at J, with 12 bases in the middle. Of note for this clone: Its antigen is unknown.

This table comes from immunoSEQ multiplex PCR, and its TCRdb copy is limited to in-frame clones, with some not included. The sample includes about 64,000 clones, 77% of them seen just once. The sort gate was single viable CD3+CD4+CD8-CD45RO+ cells for memory CD4+ T cells. After thawing, CD4+ T cells were positively selected. The sequenced sample consisted of memory CD4+ T cells from blood. The sequence came from an adult in good health and CMV-seronegative. The rearrangement joins TRBV4-1 to TRBJ2-3; the D gene is possibly TRBD2 (5 bases). CDR3 coding DNA: TGCGCCAGCAGCCAAGACAGCGACTACTACACAGATACGCAGTATTTT. Translation gives CASSQDSDYYTDTQYF.